These T cell receptor beta chains were read from a single sample in a study of early T cells in non-severe SARS-CoV-2 infection. One entry per CDR3 protein results from TCRdb running MiXCR on the 5' RACE reads. The table records some 80,000 distinct CDR3 sequences, around 12% of them present only once. The sequenced sample was whole blood, obtained at baseline. These receptors were collected from an adult who was a healthcare worker with PCR-confirmed SARS-CoV-2 infection or an uninfected control (not recorded which). The donor label of this sample is uncertain. Each CDR3 is given with its conserved first and last residue. A D gene is named only where the DNA matches it firmly. Size tells how often a clone was seen (once, few, many) or the class of an expanded clone, and some rows leave it out.

v_gene,d_gene,j_gene,abundance,len,CDR3nt,CDR3aa
TRBV20-1,TRBD2,TRBJ2-3,NA,16,TGCAGTGCTAATGGCGGGGGGACCTCTAGCACAGATACGCAGTATTTT,CSANGGGTSSTDTQYF
TRBV18,NA,TRBJ2-3,NA,15,TGTGTCAGCTCACCACTGGGGGGCCGGGAAGGCACGCAGTATTTT,CVSSPLGGREGTQYF
TRBV6-2/TRBV6-3,NA,TRBJ2-3,NA,11,TGTGCCAGCGAGCGTTCAGATACGCAGTATTTT,CASERSDTQYF
TRBV18,NA,TRBJ1-1,many,12,TGTGCCAGCTTCGGGCGGAACACTGAAGCTTTCTTT,CASFGRNTEAFF
TRBV19,TRBD1,TRBJ1-5,NA,15,TGTGCCAGTAATCCTCCGGGACAGGGATTTCAGCCCCAGCATTTT,CASNPPGQGFQPQHF
TRBV9,TRBD1,TRBJ2-4,many,13,TGTGCCAGCAGTGGACAGGACGGAAACATTCAGTACTTC,CASSGQDGNIQYF
TRBV5-1,TRBD2,TRBJ2-1,NA,14,TGCGCCAGCACCCCTTCGGCGGGGGACAATGAGCAGTTCTTC,CASTPSAGDNEQFF
TRBV3-1,TRBD1,TRBJ1-2,once,15,TGTGCCAGCAGCCCCCGGGACAGGGGACATTATGGCTACACCTTC,CASSPRDRGHYGYTF
TRBV10-3,TRBD1,TRBJ2-5,many,15,TGTGCCATCAGTGAGTCGAAAGGGGGCGCAGAGACCCAGTACTTC,CAISESKGGAETQYF
TRBV9,NA,TRBJ1-3,NA,14,TGTGCCAGCAGCGTAGCTAAGGGGATCCGGACCATATATTTT,CASSVAKGIRTIYF
TRBV29-1,NA,TRBJ2-3,many,14,TGCAGCGGCGGCGGGGGCCCATCCGGGGATACGCAGTATTTT,CSGGGGPSGDTQYF
TRBV5-1,TRBD1,TRBJ1-2,NA,14,TGCGCCAGCAGCACTGGACAGGGGAGGAACGGCTACACCTTC,CASSTGQGRNGYTF
TRBV2,TRBD2,TRBJ2-1,many,16,TGTGCCAGCATCGGACTAGCGGGGGATCACTACAATGAGCAGTTCTTC,CASIGLAGDHYNEQFF
TRBV20-1,NA,TRBJ1-3,many,14,TGCAGTGCTAGCGGGATAGGGGATGGAAACACCATATATTTT,CSASGIGDGNTIYF
TRBV7-9,TRBD2,TRBJ2-3,few,15,TGTGCCAGCAGCCCAAGACTAGCGAGCACAGATACGCAGTATTTT,CASSPRLASTDTQYF
TRBV12-3/TRBV12-4,NA,TRBJ2-2,NA,13,TGTGCCAGCAGAGATGGACCTTCCGGGGAGCTGTTTTTT,CASRDGPSGELFF
TRBV5-1,NA,TRBJ1-2,many,15,TGCGCCAGCAGCCCGGGCCTCCGGGACCACTATGGCTACACCTTC,CASSPGLRDHYGYTF
TRBV5-1,NA,TRBJ1-6,NA,15,TGCGCCAGCAGCTTGGGCCAGACTAATAATTCACCCCTCCACTTT,CASSLGQTNNSPLHF
TRBV9,TRBD2,TRBJ2-2,few,15,TGTGCCAGCAGCGTAGTAGGACTAGGAACCGGGGAGCTGTTTTTT,CASSVVGLGTGELFF
TRBV24-1,NA,TRBJ2-3,many,13,TGTGCCACCAGTGGGGCGGGCACAGATACGCAGTATTTT,CATSGAGTDTQYF
TRBV9,NA,TRBJ2-3,many,15,TGTGCCAGCAGCCCTACTTCGCGACACAGAGATACGCAGTATTTT,CASSPTSRHRDTQYF
TRBV20-1,NA,TRBJ2-3,NA,17,TGCAGTGCTAGCGTTCTGGGAAAGGGAGAGTCCGCAGATACGCAGTATTTT,CSASVLGKGESADTQYF
TRBV2,NA,TRBJ2-3,few,14,TGTGCCAGCAGTGAAGGGAGGATTTGGGATACGCAGTATTTT,CASSEGRIWDTQYF